These T cell receptor beta chains were read from a single sample in a study of patients and donors after allogeneic stem cell transplantation. TCRdb redid the calling of the RT-PCR reads with MiXCR, one entry per CDR3 protein. The repertoire consists of approximately 200,000 distinct CDR3 sequences, with approximately 14% occurring once and the leading ten covering 9.5% to 13%. The sample comprised blood, either unsorted or a sorted T cell fraction (not recorded which). These TCRs come from a human donor who was either an allogeneic HSCT recipient or a stem cell or donor lymphocyte infusion donor (not recorded which). It is not recorded whose cells these are; they may come from a transplant donor. CDR3s include the opening cysteine and the closing phenylalanine or tryptophan. D genes are given only for firm matches. Size values are once, few and many counts, or a class for expanded clones, and some rows have none.

j_gene,d_gene,abundance,v_gene,CDR3nt,CDR3aa
TRBJ2-5,TRBD1,few,TRBV29-1,TGCAGCGGGCGGACAGGACAAGAGACCCAGTACTTC,CSGRTGQETQYF
TRBJ2-7,-,-,TRBV21-1,TGTGCCAGCAGGGGAAAAACAGGGGGGCCTTATTGTTACGAGCAGTACTTC,CASRGKTGGPYCYEQYF
TRBJ2-7,-,many,TRBV11-3,TGTGCCAGCAGCTTCGGAGAGCAGTACTTC,CASSFGEQYF
TRBJ2-1,-,many,TRBV12-3/TRBV12-4,TGTGCCAGCAGTTTAGGGTGGCCCACCGATGAGCAGTTCTTC,CASSLGWPTDEQFF
TRBJ2-1,-,-,TRBV2,TGTGCCAGCACTTTGGCGGGCTACAATGAGCAGTTCTTC,CASTLAGYNEQFF
TRBJ1-2,-,few,TRBV24-1,TGTGCCACCAGTGATTCCAGGGGTCTGGTCAGTGGCTACACCTTC,CATSDSRGLVSGYTF
TRBJ1-5,TRBD1,many,TRBV20-1,TGCAGTGCTAGAGATATGAGACAGGGAAAAGGTCCCCAGCATTTT,CSARDMRQGKGPQHF
TRBJ2-3,-,many,TRBV13,TGTGCCAGCAGCCCCCGCACAGATACGCAGTATTTT,CASSPRTDTQYF
TRBJ2-3,-,few,TRBV11-2,TGTGCCAGCAGCGATCGGGGTGCGCAGTATTTT,CASSDRGAQYF
TRBJ1-5,TRBD1,-,TRBV5-1,TGCGCCAGCAGCTTGGGACAGGGATTTGGACAGCCCCAGCATTTT,CASSLGQGFGQPQHF
TRBJ2-3,-,many,TRBV15,TGTGCCACCAGTACGGGGACTTCCACTAGCACAGATACGCAGTATTTT,CATSTGTSTSTDTQYF
TRBJ1-2,TRBD1,many,TRBV6-1,TGTGCCAGCAGTGTGGACAGGGATTTCTATGGCTACACCTTC,CASSVDRDFYGYTF
TRBJ2-1,-,few,TRBV20-1,TGCAGTGCTTCCTACTGGAGCTCCTACAATGAGCAGTTCTTC,CSASYWSSYNEQFF
TRBJ2-1,-,few,TRBV7-9,TGTGCCAGCAGTTACCGGGACGGGTCCAATGAGCAGTTCTTC,CASSYRDGSNEQFF
TRBJ1-5,-,few,TRBV18,TGTGCCAGCTCCGAAATCGGGGGACAAGGGAGCAATCAGCCCCAGCATTTT,CASSEIGGQGSNQPQHF
TRBJ2-3,TRBD2,many,TRBV7-2,TGTGCCAGCAGCCGAACCGGGACTAGCGGGGCGGATACGCAGTATTTT,CASSRTGTSGADTQYF
TRBJ2-4,-,many,TRBV27,TGTGCCAGCAGTTTTTCCGGGACGCCTAACATTCAGTACTTC,CASSFSGTPNIQYF
TRBJ1-1,TRBD1,few,TRBV5-8,TGTGCCAGCAGCTTGGGCCCTCGACAGGGGGCGCTTGGAGCTTTCTTT,CASSLGPRQGALGAFF
TRBJ1-1,-,-,TRBV12-3/TRBV12-4,TGTGCCAGCAGTTTAGGGACGGCTGGGGCAGCTTTCTTT,CASSLGTAGAAFF
TRBJ1-1,TRBD1,many,TRBV12-3/TRBV12-4,TGTGCCAGCAGTCCGGGAGGACAGGGATTCGGCACTGAAGCTTTCTTT,CASSPGGQGFGTEAFF
TRBJ2-1,-,-,TRBV27,TGTGCCAGCAGCCACCAAGGGACCAATGAGCAGTTCTTC,CASSHQGTNEQFF
TRBJ1-2,-,-,TRBV6-1,TGTGCCAGCAGTGTGCAACCCGGGGGCTATGGCTACACCTTC,CASSVQPGGYGYTF
TRBJ2-7,TRBD2,-,TRBV20-1,TGCAGTGCTACCAGAACTAGCGGGATGTTCGAGCAGTACTTC,CSATRTSGMFEQYF
TRBJ2-3,-,many,TRBV7-9,TGTGCCAGCAGCCCCTGGCGCGGGGTCAGCACAGATACGCAGTATTTT,CASSPWRGVSTDTQYF
TRBJ2-1,TRBD2,few,TRBV20-1,TGCAGTGCTAGAGATTTGAGACTAGCGGGGCAAAGCTCCTACAATGAGCAGTTCTTC,CSARDLRLAGQSSYNEQFF
TRBJ2-3,-,many,TRBV6-5,TGTGCCAGCAGTTCCCAGTCGGCCCTTAGCACAGATACGCAGTATTTT,CASSSQSALSTDTQYF
TRBJ2-2,TRBD2,few,TRBV5-1,TGCGCCAGCAGCTCCGGACTAGCGGGGTCGAACACCGGGGAGCTGTTTTTT,CASSSGLAGSNTGELFF
TRBJ1-2,TRBD1,many,TRBV12-3/TRBV12-4,TGTGCCAGCACCCCAGGGGGCTCTTTGGGATATGGCTACACCTTC,CASTPGGSLGYGYTF
TRBJ2-2,TRBD2,few,TRBV11-2,TGTGCCAGCAGCCTCCGGACAGCGGGGGGGTTCGGGGAGCTGTTTTTT,CASSLRTAGGFGELFF
TRBJ2-7,TRBD2,-,TRBV7-9,TGTGCCAGCAGCGGAGGGACTAGCGGTTACGAGCAGTACTTC,CASSGGTSGYEQYF
TRBJ2-2,TRBD2,many,TRBV11-2,TGTGCCAGCAGCCTTCGGACTAGCGGGAGCGGGGAGCTGTTTTTT,CASSLRTSGSGELFF
TRBJ2-2,-,many,TRBV27,TGTGCCAGCAGTTTTCGGGACCCCTTTAACACCGGGGAGCTGTTTTTT,CASSFRDPFNTGELFF
TRBJ1-1,TRBD1,few,TRBV4-2,TGTGCCAGCAGCCCGTCCCCCGGGACAGGGAGCTCTGAAGCTTTCTTT,CASSPSPGTGSSEAFF
TRBJ2-3,-,few,TRBV11-1,TGTGCCAGCAGCTTAAGTTCCCCAGGGCGCACAGATACGCAGTATTTT,CASSLSSPGRTDTQYF
TRBJ1-1,TRBD1,few,TRBV30,TGTGCCTGGAGTGTACCATACAGGGGAGGAACTGAAGCTTTCTTT,CAWSVPYRGGTEAFF
TRBJ2-3,TRBD1,-,TRBV5-4,TGTGCCAGCAGCGCCGGACAGGGGGCCAAGTCACAGGGAGATACGCAGTATTTT,CASSAGQGAKSQGDTQYF
TRBJ1-4,-,-,TRBV3-1,TGTGCCAGCAGCCAGACTCCTGTCAATGAAAAACTGTTTTTT,CASSQTPVNEKLFF
TRBJ2-5,TRBD2,-,TRBV20-1,TGCAGCACTAGCTACTCCGGGGGGGCGGGGCGAGAGACCCAGTACTTC,CSTSYSGGAGRETQYF
TRBJ1-1,TRBD1,-,TRBV5-8,TGTGCCAGCAGCTTCAGGACAGGACTAAGTTACACTGAAGCTTTCTTT,CASSFRTGLSYTEAFF
TRBJ2-7,-,-,TRBV5-4,TGTGCCAGCTCTAGACAGGGGACTACCTACGAGCAGTACTTC,CASSRQGTTYEQYF
TRBJ1-3,TRBD1,-,TRBV7-9,TGTGCCAGCAGCTTCGGGACAGTACTCTCTGGAAACACCATATATTTT,CASSFGTVLSGNTIYF
TRBJ1-2,-,many,TRBV15,TGTGCCACCAGCAGAGTCCCCACAGGGAACTATGGCTACACCTTC,CATSRVPTGNYGYTF
TRBJ1-4,-,-,TRBV11-1,TGTGCCAGCAGCTTAGAATCCGAGTATGATGAAAAACTGTTTTTT,CASSLESEYDEKLFF
TRBJ2-7,-,-,TRBV5-1,TGCGCCAGCAGCTCCGTCCAGGGGTTGTACGAGCAGTACTTC,CASSSVQGLYEQYF
TRBJ2-5,-,few,TRBV11-2,TGTGCCAGCAGCTTAGAACGGGGCCCCCCGACCCAGTACTTC,CASSLERGPPTQYF
TRBJ1-1,-,many,TRBV12-3/TRBV12-4,TGTGCCAGCAGTTTGCGTCGTCAGGGTTCGGGCGCTGAAGCTTTCTTT,CASSLRRQGSGAEAFF
TRBJ1-4,-,-,TRBV5-1,TGCGCCAGCAGCGTCCGGGACCAAGAAAAACTGTTTTTT,CASSVRDQEKLFF
TRBJ2-2,TRBD2,few,TRBV12-3/TRBV12-4,TGTGCCAGCAGTCCGACTAGCCCCGGGGGTACCGGGGAGCTGTTTTTT,CASSPTSPGGTGELFF
TRBJ1-1,-,few,TRBV7-9,TGTGCCAGCAGCCCAGGTAGGCAGGGAGCTTTCTTT,CASSPGRQGAFF